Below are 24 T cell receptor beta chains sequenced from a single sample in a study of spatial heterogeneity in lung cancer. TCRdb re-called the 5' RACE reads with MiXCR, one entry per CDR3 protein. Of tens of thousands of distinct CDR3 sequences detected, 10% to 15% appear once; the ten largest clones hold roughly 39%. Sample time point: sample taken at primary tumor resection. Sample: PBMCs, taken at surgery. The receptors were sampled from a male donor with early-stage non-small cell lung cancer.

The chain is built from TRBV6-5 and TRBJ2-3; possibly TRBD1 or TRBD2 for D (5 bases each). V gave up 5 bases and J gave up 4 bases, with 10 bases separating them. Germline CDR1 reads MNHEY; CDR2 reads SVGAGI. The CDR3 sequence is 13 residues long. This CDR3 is CASSQGRADTQYF. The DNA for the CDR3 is TGTGCCAGCAGTCAGGGACGGGCAGATACGCAGTATTTT.

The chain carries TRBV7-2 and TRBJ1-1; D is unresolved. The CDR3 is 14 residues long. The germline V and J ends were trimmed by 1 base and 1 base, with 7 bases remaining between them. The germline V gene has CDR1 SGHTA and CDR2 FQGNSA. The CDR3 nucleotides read TGTGCCAGCAGCTTAGAGGCAGAGAACACTGAAGCTTTCTTT. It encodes CASSLEAENTEAFF.

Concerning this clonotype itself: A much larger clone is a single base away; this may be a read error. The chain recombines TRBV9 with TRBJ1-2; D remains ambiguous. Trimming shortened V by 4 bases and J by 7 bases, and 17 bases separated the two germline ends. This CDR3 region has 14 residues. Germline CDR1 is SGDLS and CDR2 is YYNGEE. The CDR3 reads CASSTPPWDSGYTF. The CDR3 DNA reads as TGTGCCAGCAGCACACCCCCATGGGATTCTGGCTACACCTTC.

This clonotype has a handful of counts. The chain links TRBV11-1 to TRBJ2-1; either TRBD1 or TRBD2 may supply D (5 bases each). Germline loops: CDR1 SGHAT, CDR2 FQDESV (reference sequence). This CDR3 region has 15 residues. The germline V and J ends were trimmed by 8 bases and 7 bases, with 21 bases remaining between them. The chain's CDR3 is CASCDGAHRRNEQFF. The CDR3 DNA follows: TGTGCCAGCTGCGACGGCGCTCACAGGAGGAATGAGCAGTTCTTC. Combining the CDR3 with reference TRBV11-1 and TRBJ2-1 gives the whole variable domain EAEVAQSPRYKITEKSQAVAFWCDPISGHATLYWYRQILGQGPELLVQFQDESVVDDSQLPKDRFSAERLKGVDSTLKIQPAELGDSAMYLCASCDGAHRRNEQFFGPGTRLTVL.

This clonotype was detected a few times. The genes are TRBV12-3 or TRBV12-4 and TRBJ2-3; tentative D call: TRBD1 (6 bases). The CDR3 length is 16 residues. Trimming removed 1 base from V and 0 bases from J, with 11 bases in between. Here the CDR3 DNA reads TGTGCCAGCAGTTTAGGGGACACCCCTAGCACAGATACGCAGTATTTT. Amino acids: CASSLGDTPSTDTQYF.

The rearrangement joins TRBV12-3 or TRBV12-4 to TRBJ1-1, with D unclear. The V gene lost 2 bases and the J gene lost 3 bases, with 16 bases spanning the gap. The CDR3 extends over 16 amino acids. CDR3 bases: TGTGCCAGCAGTTTATCCAGGTTCTTGGGTGACACTGAAGCTTTCTTT. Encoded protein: CASSLSRFLGDTEAFF.

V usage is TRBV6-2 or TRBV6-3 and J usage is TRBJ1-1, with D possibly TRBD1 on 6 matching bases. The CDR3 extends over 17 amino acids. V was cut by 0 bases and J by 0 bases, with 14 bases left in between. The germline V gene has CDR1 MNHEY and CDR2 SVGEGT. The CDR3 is CASSYSYRVAVNTEAFF. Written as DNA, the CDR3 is TGTGCCAGCAGTTACTCCTACAGGGTAGCGGTGAACACTGAAGCTTTCTTT.

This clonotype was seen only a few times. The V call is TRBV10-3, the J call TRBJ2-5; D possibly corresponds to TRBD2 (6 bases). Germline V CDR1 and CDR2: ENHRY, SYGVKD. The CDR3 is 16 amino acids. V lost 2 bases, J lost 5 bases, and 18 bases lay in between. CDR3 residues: CAISERDPGVGETQYF. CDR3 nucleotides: TGTGCCATCAGTGAGCGGGACCCGGGAGTCGGGGAGACCCAGTACTTC.

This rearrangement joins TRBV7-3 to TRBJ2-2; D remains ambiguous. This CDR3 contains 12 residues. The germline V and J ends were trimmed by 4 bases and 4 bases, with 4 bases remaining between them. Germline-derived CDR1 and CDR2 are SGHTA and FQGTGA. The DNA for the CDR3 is TGTGCCAGCAGCTCGTTCACCGGGGAGCTGTTTTTT. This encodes CASSSFTGELFF.

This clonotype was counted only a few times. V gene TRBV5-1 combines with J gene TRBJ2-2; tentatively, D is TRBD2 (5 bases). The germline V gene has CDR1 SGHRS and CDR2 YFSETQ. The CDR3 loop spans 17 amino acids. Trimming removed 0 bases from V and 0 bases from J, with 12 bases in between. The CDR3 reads CASSLAGLLANTGELFF. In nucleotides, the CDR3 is TGCGCCAGCAGCTTGGCGGGATTACTCGCGAACACCGGGGAGCTGTTTTTT.

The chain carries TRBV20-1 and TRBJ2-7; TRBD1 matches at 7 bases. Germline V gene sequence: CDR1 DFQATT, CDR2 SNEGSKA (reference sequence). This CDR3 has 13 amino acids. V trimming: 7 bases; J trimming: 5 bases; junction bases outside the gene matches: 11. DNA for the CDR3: TGCAGTGGGCCCAGACAGGGTAGCCACGAGCAGTACTTC. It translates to CSGPRQGSHEQYF.

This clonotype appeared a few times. The CDR3: CASSQVYGTSTDTQYF. CDR3 in DNA: TGTGCCAGCAGCCAAGTTTACGGGACTAGCACAGATACGCAGTATTTT. V gene TRBV14 combines with J gene TRBJ2-3; TRBD2 is a possible D gene (6 bases). The CDR3 loop spans 16 amino acids. Trimming pared 1 base from V and 0 bases from J, leaving 11 bases between. Germline-derived CDR1 and CDR2 are SGHDN and FVKESK.

The CDR3 bases are TGTGCCAGCAGCTTATCGTGGGGACACCCCTCTGGAAACACCATATATTTT. Protein sequence: CASSLSWGHPSGNTIYF. The V gene is TRBV7-9, the J gene TRBJ1-3, with TRBD1 as a possible D gene (6 bases). Germline V lookup: CDR1 SEHNR, CDR2 FQNEAQ (reference sequence). CDR3 size: 17 residues. V was shortened by 2 bases and J by 0 bases, with 14 bases between the two germline ends.

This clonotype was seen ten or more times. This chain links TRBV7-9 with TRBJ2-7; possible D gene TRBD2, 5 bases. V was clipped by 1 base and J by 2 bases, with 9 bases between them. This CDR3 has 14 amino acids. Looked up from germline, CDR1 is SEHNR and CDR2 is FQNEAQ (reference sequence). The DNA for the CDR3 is TGTGCCAGCAGCTTAGACTCCGGGACCTACGAGCAGTACTTC. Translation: CASSLDSGTYEQYF.

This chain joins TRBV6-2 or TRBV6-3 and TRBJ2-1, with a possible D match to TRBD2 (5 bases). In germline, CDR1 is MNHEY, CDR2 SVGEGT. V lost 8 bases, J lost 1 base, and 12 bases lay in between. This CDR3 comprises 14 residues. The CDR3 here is CASSTGGSYNEQFF. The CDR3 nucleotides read TGTGCCAGCTCGACTGGAGGTTCCTACAATGAGCAGTTCTTC.

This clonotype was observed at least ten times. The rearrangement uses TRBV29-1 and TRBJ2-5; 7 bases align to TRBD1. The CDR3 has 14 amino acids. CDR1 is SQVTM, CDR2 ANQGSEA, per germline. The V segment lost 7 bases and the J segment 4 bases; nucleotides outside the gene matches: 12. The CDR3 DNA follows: TGCAGCGCGGCCCGGCGACAGGGCGGAGAGACCCAGTACTTC. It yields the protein CSAARRQGGETQYF. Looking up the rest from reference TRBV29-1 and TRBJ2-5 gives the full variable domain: SAVISQKPSRDICQRGTSLTIQCQVDSQVTMMFWYRQQPGQSLTLIATANQGSEATYESGFVIDKFPISRPNLTFSTLTVSNMSPEDSSIYLCSAARRQGGETQYFGPGTRLLVL.

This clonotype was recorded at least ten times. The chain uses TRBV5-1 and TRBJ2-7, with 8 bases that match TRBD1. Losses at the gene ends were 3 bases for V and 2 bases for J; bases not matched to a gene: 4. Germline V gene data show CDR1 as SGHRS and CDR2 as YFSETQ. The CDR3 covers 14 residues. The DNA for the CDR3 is TGCGCCAGCAGCTCACCGGGACAGGCCTACGAGCAGTACTTC. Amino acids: CASSSPGQAYEQYF.

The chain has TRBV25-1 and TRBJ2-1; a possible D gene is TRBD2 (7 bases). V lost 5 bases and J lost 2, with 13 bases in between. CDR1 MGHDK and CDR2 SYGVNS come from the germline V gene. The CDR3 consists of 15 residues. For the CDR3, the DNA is TGTGCCAGCAGTAACCCGGGGGGCCCCTACAATGAGCAGTTCTTC. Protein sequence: CASSNPGGPYNEQFF.

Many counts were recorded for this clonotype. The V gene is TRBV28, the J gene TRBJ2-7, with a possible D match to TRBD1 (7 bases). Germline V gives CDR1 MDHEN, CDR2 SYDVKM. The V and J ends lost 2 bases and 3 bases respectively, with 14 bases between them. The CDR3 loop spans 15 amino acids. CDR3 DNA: TGTGCCAGCAGTTTAGGGGGCGGGACAGTCTACGAGCAGTACTTC. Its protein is CASSLGGGTVYEQYF.

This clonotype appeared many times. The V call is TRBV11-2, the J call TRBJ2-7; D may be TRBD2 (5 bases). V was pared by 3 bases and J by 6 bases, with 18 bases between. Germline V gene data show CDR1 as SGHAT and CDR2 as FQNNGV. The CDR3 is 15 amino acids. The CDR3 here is CASSFHSRTVSEQYF. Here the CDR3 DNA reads TGTGCCAGCAGCTTTCATAGTAGGACTGTAAGCGAGCAGTACTTC.

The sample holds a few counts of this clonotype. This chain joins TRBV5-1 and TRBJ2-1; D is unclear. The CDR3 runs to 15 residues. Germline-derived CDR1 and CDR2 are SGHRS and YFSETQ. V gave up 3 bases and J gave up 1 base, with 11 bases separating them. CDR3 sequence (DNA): TGCGCCAGCAGCTCCCAGGTGGGATCCTACAATGAGCAGTTCTTC. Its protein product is CASSSQVGSYNEQFF. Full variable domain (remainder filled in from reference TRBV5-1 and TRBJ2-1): KAGVTQTPRYLIKTRGQQVTLSCSPISGHRSVSWYQQTPGQGLQFLFEYFSETQRNKGNFPGRFSGRQFSNSRSEMNVSTLELGDSALYLCASSSQVGSYNEQFFGPGTRLTVL.

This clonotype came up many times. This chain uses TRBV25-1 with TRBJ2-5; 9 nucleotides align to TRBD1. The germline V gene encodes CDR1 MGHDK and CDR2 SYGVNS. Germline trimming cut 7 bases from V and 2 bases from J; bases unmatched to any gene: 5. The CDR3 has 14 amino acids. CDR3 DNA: TGTGCCAGCAATCCCGACAGGGGGCAAGAGACCCAGTACTTC. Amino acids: CASNPDRGQETQYF.

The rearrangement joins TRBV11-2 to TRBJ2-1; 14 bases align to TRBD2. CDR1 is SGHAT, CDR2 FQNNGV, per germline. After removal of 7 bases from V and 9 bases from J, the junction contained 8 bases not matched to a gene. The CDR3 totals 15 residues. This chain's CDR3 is CASNRGLAGVSEQFF. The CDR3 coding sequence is TGTGCCAGCAATCGGGGACTAGCGGGAGTCAGTGAGCAGTTCTTC.

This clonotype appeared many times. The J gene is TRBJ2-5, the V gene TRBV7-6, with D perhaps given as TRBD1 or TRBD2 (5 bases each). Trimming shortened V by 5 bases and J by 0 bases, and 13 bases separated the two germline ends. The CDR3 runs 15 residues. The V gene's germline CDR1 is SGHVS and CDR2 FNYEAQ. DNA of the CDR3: TGTGCCAGCAGCCCGTCTGGGACCAACCAAGAGACCCAGTACTTC. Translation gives CASSPSGTNQETQYF.